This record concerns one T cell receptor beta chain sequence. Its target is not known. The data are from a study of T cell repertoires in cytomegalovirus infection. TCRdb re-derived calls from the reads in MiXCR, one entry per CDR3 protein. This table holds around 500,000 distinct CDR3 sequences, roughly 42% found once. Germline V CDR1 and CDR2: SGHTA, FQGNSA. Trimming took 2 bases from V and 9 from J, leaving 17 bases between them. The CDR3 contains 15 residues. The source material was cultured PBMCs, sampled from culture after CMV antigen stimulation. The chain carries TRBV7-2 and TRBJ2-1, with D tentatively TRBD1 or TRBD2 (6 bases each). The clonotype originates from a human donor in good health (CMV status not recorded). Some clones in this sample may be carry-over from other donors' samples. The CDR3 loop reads CASSLSRRRDTEQFF. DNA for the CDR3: TGTGCCAGCAGCTTAAGTCGTCGGCGGGACACTGAGCAGTTCTTC. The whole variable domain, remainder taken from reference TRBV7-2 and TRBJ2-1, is GAGVSQSPSNKVTEKGKDVELRCDPISGHTALYWYRQSLGQGLEFLIYFQGNSAPDKSGLPSDRFSAERTGGSVSTLTIQRTQQEDSAVYLCASSLSRRRDTEQFFGPGTRLTVL.